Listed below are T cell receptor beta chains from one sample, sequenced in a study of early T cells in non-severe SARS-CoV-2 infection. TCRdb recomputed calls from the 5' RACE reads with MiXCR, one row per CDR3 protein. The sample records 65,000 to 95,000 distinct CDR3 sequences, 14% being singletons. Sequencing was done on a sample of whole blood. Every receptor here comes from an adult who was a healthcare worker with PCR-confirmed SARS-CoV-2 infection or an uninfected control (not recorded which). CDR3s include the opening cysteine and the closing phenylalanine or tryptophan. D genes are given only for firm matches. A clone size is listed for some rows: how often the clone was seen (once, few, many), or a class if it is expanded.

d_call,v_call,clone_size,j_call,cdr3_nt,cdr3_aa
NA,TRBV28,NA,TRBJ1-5,TGTGCCAGCACCGAAACAGCTCAGCCCCAGCATTTT,CASTETAQPQHF
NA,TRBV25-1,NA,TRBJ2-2,TGTGCCAGCAGGCCCGCCCATATTGGGGACACCGGGGAGCTGTTTTTT,CASRPAHIGDTGELFF
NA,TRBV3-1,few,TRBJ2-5,TGTGCCAGCAGCGGCATTAATGGAGAGACCCAGTACTTC,CASSGINGETQYF
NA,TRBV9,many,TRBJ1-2,TGTGCCAGCAGCCCAGACGGGCAGTTCTATGGCTACACCTTC,CASSPDGQFYGYTF
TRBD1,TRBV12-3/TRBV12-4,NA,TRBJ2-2,TGTGCCAGCAGTTTGGAGACAGGGATCGGGGAGCTGTTTTTT,CASSLETGIGELFF
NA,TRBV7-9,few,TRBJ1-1,TGTGCCAGCAGCATACGGGACAACCCGAACACTGAAGCTTTCTTT,CASSIRDNPNTEAFF
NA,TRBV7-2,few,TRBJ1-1,TGTGCCAGCAGCTTAGGTACCGCTCCGAACACTGAAGCTTTCTTT,CASSLGTAPNTEAFF
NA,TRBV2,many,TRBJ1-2,TGTGCCAGCATCACGGGACTTGGAGATGGCTACACCTTC,CASITGLGDGYTF
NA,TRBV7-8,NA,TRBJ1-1,TGTGCCAGCAGCTTCGGAGTTGGGGGGACGAACACTGAAGCTTTCTTT,CASSFGVGGTNTEAFF
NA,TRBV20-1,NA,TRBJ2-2,TGCAGTGCTAGGTTCGGAGCGAACACCGGGGAGCTGTTTTTT,CSARFGANTGELFF
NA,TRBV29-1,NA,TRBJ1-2,TGCAGCGCCCACACAGGTGGCGAAGGCTACACCTTC,CSAHTGGEGYTF
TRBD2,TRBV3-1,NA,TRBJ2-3,TGTGCCAGCAGCCGTCAGACTAGCGGGGTTAGCACAGATACGCAGTATTTT,CASSRQTSGVSTDTQYF
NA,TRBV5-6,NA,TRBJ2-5,TGTGCCAGCAGCCCGAGGGTAGGGGAGACCCAGTACTTC,CASSPRVGETQYF
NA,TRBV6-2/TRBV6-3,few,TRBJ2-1,TGTGCCAGCAGTTACGGGGGTAGGGAGCAGTTCTTC,CASSYGGREQFF
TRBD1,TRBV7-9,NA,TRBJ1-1,TGTGCCAGCAGCTTAAGGGGACAGGGAGTTACTGAAGCTTTCTTT,CASSLRGQGVTEAFF
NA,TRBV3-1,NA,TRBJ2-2,TGTGCCAGCAGCCAATTGCCGGGGAACACCGGGGAGCTGTTTTTT,CASSQLPGNTGELFF
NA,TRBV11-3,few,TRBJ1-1,TGTGCCAGCAGCCGAGAACCGGAAGATCTTTTCTTT,CASSREPEDLFF
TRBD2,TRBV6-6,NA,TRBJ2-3,TGTGCCAGCAGTCCCCTAGCGGGGGCGTTAGATACGCAGTATTTT,CASSPLAGALDTQYF
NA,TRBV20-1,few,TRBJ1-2,TGCAGTGCTAGACAGGGTCTCGGAGGCTACACCTTC,CSARQGLGGYTF
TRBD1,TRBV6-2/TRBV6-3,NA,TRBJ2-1,TGTGCCAGCAGGCTCTCGACAGGGGCCTACGTCTTC,CASRLSTGAYVF
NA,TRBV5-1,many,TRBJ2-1,TGCGCCAGCAGCCCCCCCAGGGACAATGAGCAGTTCTTC,CASSPPRDNEQFF
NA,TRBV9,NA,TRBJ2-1,TGTGCCAGCAGCGTAGGAGTGAGCTCCTACAATGAGCAGTTCTTC,CASSVGVSSYNEQFF
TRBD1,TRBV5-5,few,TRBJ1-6,TGTGCCAGCAGCCCCGCGGGACAGCGGGTGCCCCTCCACTTT,CASSPAGQRVPLHF
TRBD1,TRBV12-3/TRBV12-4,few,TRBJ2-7,TGTGCCAGCAGTTCCGGGACAGGGCGGGAGCAGTACTTC,CASSSGTGREQYF
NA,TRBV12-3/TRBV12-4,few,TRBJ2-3,TGTGCCAGCACTAGGAGGGTCGGGGGGCCCACAGATACGCAGTATTTT,CASTRRVGGPTDTQYF
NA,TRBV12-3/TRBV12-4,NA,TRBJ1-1,TGTGCCAGCAGTTTACAGATTAACACTGAAGCTTTCTTT,CASSLQINTEAFF
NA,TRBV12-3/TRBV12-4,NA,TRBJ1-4,TGTGCCAGCAGTCAAACACCGGGAAAACTGTTTTTT,CASSQTPGKLFF
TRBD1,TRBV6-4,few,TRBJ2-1,TGTGCCAGCAGTTCGACAGGGATGAACAATGAGCAGTTCTTC,CASSSTGMNNEQFF
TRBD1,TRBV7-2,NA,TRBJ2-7,TGTGCCAGCAGCCCGACAGGGGTGAGCTCCTACGAGCAGTACTTC,CASSPTGVSSYEQYF
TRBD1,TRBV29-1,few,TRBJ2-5,TGCAGCGTTGAGACAGGGGGTACACAAGAGACCCAGTACTTC,CSVETGGTQETQYF
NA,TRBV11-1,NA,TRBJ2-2,TGTGCCAGCAGCCCGGGGGACATCAGGAACACCGGGGAGCTGTTTTTT,CASSPGDIRNTGELFF
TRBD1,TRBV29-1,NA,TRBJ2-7,TGCAGCGTGGACAGACAGGGGGCTTCCTACGAGCAGTACTTC,CSVDRQGASYEQYF
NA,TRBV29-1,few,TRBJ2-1,TGCAGCGTTGTTCCGGGGGGCTTGTACAATGAGCAGTTCTTC,CSVVPGGLYNEQFF
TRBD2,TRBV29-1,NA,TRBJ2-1,TGCAGCGTTCCCCGACTAGCGGGGGGGCAGTTTGAGCAGTTCTTC,CSVPRLAGGQFEQFF
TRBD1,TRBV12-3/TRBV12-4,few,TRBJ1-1,TGTGCCAGCAGCCTGGGGACAGGGGGTGTTAACACTGAAGCTTTCTTT,CASSLGTGGVNTEAFF
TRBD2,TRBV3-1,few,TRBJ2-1,TGTGCCAGCAGCCAGACTAGCGGCTACAATGAGCAGTTCTTC,CASSQTSGYNEQFF
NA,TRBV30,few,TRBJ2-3,TGTGCCTGGAGTGTAGGAGGTTCAGATACGCAGTATTTT,CAWSVGGSDTQYF
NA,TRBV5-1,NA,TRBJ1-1,TGCGCCAGCAGCTTGGGACAGGCGGCTTCTGAAGCTTTCTTT,CASSLGQAASEAFF
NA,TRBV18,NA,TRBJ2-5,TGTGCCAGCTCACCATTGGGGGACCAAGAGACCCAGTACTTC,CASSPLGDQETQYF
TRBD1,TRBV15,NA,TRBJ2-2,TGTGCCACCAGTAGGGACAGGGAAACCGGGGAGCTGTTTTTT,CATSRDRETGELFF
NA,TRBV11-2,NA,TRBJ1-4,TGTGCCAGCAGATTCCAGGGAGAAAAACTGTTTTTT,CASRFQGEKLFF
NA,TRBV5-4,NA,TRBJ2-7,TGTGCCAGCAGCGCAGACAACTACGAGCAGTACTTC,CASSADNYEQYF
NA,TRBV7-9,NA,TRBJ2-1,TGTGCCAGCAGCTTGCAGACCCGATATGCGAGAAGCTCCTACAATGAGCAGTTCTTC,CASSLQTRYARSSYNEQFF
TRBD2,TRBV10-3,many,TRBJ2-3,TGTGCCATCAGTGAAAGCGGGGGGGTAGCAGATACGCAGTATTTT,CAISESGGVADTQYF
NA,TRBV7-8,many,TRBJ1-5,TGTGCCAGCAGCTTAGGGCAAGAAGTCAATCAGCCCCAGCATTTT,CASSLGQEVNQPQHF
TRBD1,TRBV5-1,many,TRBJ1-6,TGCGCCAGCAGCGCGGGACAGGGGGAAAATTCACCCCTCCACTTT,CASSAGQGENSPLHF
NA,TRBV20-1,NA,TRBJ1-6,TGCAGTGCTAGAGATCCCAGCGTGGGGCTAAATTCACCCCTCCACTTT,CSARDPSVGLNSPLHF
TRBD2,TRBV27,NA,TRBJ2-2,TGTGCCAGCAGTAGACTAGCGCTCAACACCGGGGAGCTGTTTTTT,CASSRLALNTGELFF
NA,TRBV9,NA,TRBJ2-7,TGTGCCAGCAGCGTAGTAGTGAAATCCGAGCAGTACTTC,CASSVVVKSEQYF
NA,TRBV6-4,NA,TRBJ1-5,TGTGCCAGCAGTGCGGGGGACAATCAGCCCCAGCATTTT,CASSAGDNQPQHF
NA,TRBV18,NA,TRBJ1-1,TGTGCCAGCTCTCTTAACGGGCGGGACACTGAAGCTTTCTTT,CASSLNGRDTEAFF
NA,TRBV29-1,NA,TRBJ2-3,TGCAGCGTCAAGGCCCTATTCACAGATACGCAGTATTTT,CSVKALFTDTQYF
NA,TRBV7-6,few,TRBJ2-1,TGTGCCAGCAGCTTAAGTCCTAGCGAATACAATGAGCAGTTCTTC,CASSLSPSEYNEQFF
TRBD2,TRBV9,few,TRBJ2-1,TGTGCCAGCAGCGCGGGACTAGCATACAATGAGCAGTTCTTC,CASSAGLAYNEQFF
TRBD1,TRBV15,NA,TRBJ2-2,TGTGCCACCAGCCTAGACAGGGGAACAACCGGGGAGCTGTTTTTT,CATSLDRGTTGELFF
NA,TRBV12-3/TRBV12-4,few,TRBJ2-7,TGTGCCAGCAGTTTAGTGGACGGTTCCTACGAGCAGTACTTC,CASSLVDGSYEQYF
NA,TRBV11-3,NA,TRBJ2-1,TGTGCCAGCAGCGGCCGGGGGAATGAGCAGTTCTTC,CASSGRGNEQFF
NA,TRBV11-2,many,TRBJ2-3,TGTGCCAGCAGCTTAGCGGGAACAGATACGCAGTATTTT,CASSLAGTDTQYF
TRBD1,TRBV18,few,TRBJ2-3,TGTGCCAGCTCATTGCCCGGGGACAGGGGCACAGATACGCAGTATTTT,CASSLPGDRGTDTQYF
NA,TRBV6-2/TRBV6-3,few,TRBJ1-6,TGTGCCAGCAGTTACTTGTCGGCGGACGGTAGTTCACCCCTCCACTTT,CASSYLSADGSSPLHF